Sequencing of this T cell receptor (beta chain) was carried out in a study of blood T cell repertoires in COVID-19. Overall study context: The United States, Italy and Spain provided the acute and convalescent COVID-19 samples. The analysed material was cDNA or gDNA that came from T cells, B-cell-depleted T cells, or PBMCs.

Per the original data handling: Amplification with reference gene primers provided the estimates of nucleated cell counts. The repertoire was sequenced with immunoSEQ multiplex PCR; TCRdb's copy has only in-frame clones and lacks some. From that table come the V and J calls and clone size; the DNA was used to work out D and trimming. Of 150,000 to 200,000 clones listed, approximately 90% are singletons. The sequencing sample was made of peripheral blood. The clonotype comes from a human donor in a cohort sampled during active COVID-19.

Here the CDR3 reads CASSKRELEQYF. The DNA of the CDR3 is TGCGCCAGCAGTAAGCGGGAACTCGAGCAGTACTTC. The chain carries TRBV10-2 and TRBJ2-7; 7 positions match TRBD2. Germline trimming cut 5 bases from V and 6 bases from J; bases unmatched to any gene: 4. The CDR3 sequence is 12 residues long. Germline CDR1 reads WSHSY; CDR2 reads SAAADI.